This T cell receptor (beta chain) was sequenced during a study of blood T cell repertoires in COVID-19. Study summary: Both acute and convalescent COVID-19 samples were obtained from the United States, Italy and Spain. T cells, B-cell-depleted T cells, or PBMCs supplied cDNA or gDNA.

Using immunoSEQ multiplex PCR, the repertoire was profiled, and TCRdb retains in-frame clones only, with some absent. The table records some 200,000 clones, 80% to 90% of them present only once. The germline V gene has CDR1 MRHNA and CDR2 SNTAGT. The CDR3 is 15 residues long. The trim removed 5 bases at V and 7 bases at J, leaving 7 bases unmatched. The clonotype comes from a man of 80 years or more with acute or convalescent COVID-19. The sample was peripheral blood. V and J are TRBV6-4 and TRBJ2-1; TRBD1 matches 11 bases. CDR3 region: CASSSGTGGRNEQFF. The CDR3 nucleotides are TGTGCCAGCAGTTCTGGGACAGGGGGTAGAAATGAGCAGTTCTTC.